A single sample is the source of the 28 T cell receptor beta chains below, sequenced in a study of CD8+ T cells in alopecia areata. As the sequencing template, cDNA was produced by extracting RNA and reverse transcribing it. Libraries were prepared by immunoSEQ multiplex PCR; TCRdb keeps only in-frame clonotypes and omits some of them. In the table there are under 300,000 clones, approximately 60% of which are singletons. Treatment here: oral pan-JAK inhibitor, 5-10 mg twice daily. The specimen was CD4+ T cells sorted from blood, collected around week 54, from a patient treated with tofacitinib. The receptors stem from a human donor with alopecia areata.

This clone was detected only a few times. The V and J genes are TRBV5-1 and TRBJ2-5; D is undetermined. The V and J ends lost 3 bases and 5 bases respectively, with 14 bases between them. Germline V gene data show CDR1 as SGHRS and CDR2 as YFSETQ. CDR3 length: 14 amino acids. CDR3 in amino acids: CASSSEWGGETQYF. CDR3 DNA: TGCGCCAGCAGCTCTGAATGGGGTGGCGAGACCCAGTACTTC.

The rearrangement joins TRBV29-1 to TRBJ2-1, with 11 bases matching TRBD1. The ends lost 7 bases at V and 7 bases at J; junction bases unmatched: 9. CDR3 length equals 14 residues. The germline V gene has CDR1 SQVTM and CDR2 ANQGSEA. CDR3 sequence (DNA): TGCAGCGCTGGGACAGGGGGGTTGGTAAATGAGCAGTTCTTC. This codes for CSAGTGGLVNEQFF.

The gene calls are TRBV29-1 and TRBJ1-5; no reliable D call. V lost 2 bases and J 3 bases, leaving 5 bases between the germline ends. The length of the CDR3 is 12 residues. From germline, CDR1 is SQVTM and CDR2 ANQGSEA. CDR3 protein: CSVESPNQPQHF. CDR3 coding DNA: TGCAGCGTTGAAAGCCCCAATCAGCCCCAGCATTTT.

Written as DNA, the CDR3 is TGTGCCAGCAGCCTTTCATTGAACACTGAAGCTTTCTTT. Translating gives CASSLSLNTEAFF. The rearrangement links TRBV9 to TRBJ1-1; no clear D. V lost 4 bases and J 0 bases, leaving 7 bases between the germline ends. This CDR3 is built from 13 residues. Germline-derived CDR1 and CDR2 are SGDLS and YYNGEE. Full variable domain (remainder filled in from reference TRBV9 and TRBJ1-1): DSGVTQTPKHLITATGQRVTLRCSPRSGDLSVYWYQQSLDQGLQFLIQYYNGEERAKGNILERFSAQQFPDLHSELNLSSLELGDSALYFCASSLSLNTEAFFGQGTRLTVV.

The rearrangement uses TRBV6-6 and TRBJ2-7; D is tentatively TRBD1 or TRBD2 (5 bases each). Germline V CDR1 and CDR2: MNHNY, SVGAGI (reference sequence). V lost 7 bases to trimming and J lost 5 bases, with 12 bases between them. The CDR3 loop spans 12 amino acids. The CDR3 coding sequence is TGTGCCAGCACCGCGCGAGGGGACGAGCAGTACTTC. This translates into CASTARGDEQYF.

Only a few counts were recorded for this clone. Other DNA sequences in this specimen translate into the identical CDR3. This rearrangement joins TRBV7-2 to TRBJ2-1, with D perhaps TRBD1 (6 bases). V was trimmed by 2 bases and J by 7 bases, leaving 6 bases between them. This CDR3 spans 12 amino acids. Germline assignment: CDR1 SGHTA and CDR2 FQGNSA. CDR3 region: CASSLRGNEQFF. CDR3 coding DNA: TGTGCCAGCAGCTTAAGGGGGAATGAGCAGTTCTTC.

V is TRBV4-1 and J is TRBJ2-2, with 7 bases fitting TRBD2. J was trimmed by 9 bases and V by 3 bases; bases with no gene match: 13. The CDR3 has 16 amino acids. Germline V CDR1 and CDR2: MGHRA, YSYEKL. The CDR3 region is CASSHPGGLPHRELFF. CDR3 nucleotide sequence: TGCGCCAGCAGCCACCCGGGGGGACTGCCACACCGGGAGCTGTTTTTT.

The chain is built from TRBV2 and TRBJ2-3, with D possibly TRBD1 on 6 matching bases. The length of the CDR3 is 14 residues. Trimming took off 10 bases at V and 5 bases at J, with 19 bases between the two ends. Germline V CDR1 and CDR2: SNHLY, FYNNEI. The CDR3, as DNA: TGTGCCACACAAACAGGGTTGTCAGGAGATACGCAGTATTTT. Translating gives CATQTGLSGDTQYF.

The chain links TRBV9 to TRBJ2-2; 9 bases are a match to TRBD2. The CDR3 contains 15 residues. V was pared by 1 base and J by 4 bases, with 2 bases of the junction left unmatched. The germline V gene has CDR1 SGDLS and CDR2 YYNGEE. Here the CDR3 reads CASSVTSGPTGELFF. CDR3 coding DNA: TGTGCCAGCAGCGTAACTAGCGGGCCCACCGGGGAGCTGTTTTTT. Filled out from reference TRBV9 and TRBJ2-2, the complete variable domain reads DSGVTQTPKHLITATGQRVTLRCSPRSGDLSVYWYQQSLDQGLQFLIQYYNGEERAKGNILERFSAQQFPDLHSELNLSSLELGDSALYFCASSVTSGPTGELFFGEGSRLTVL.

In this sample, this clone turned up once. The chain joins TRBV5-1 to TRBJ2-7, with D perhaps TRBD1 or TRBD2 (5 bases each). The germline CDR1 and CDR2 sequences are SGHRS and YFSETQ. There are 12 residues in the CDR3. V was clipped by 2 bases and J by 5 bases, with 8 bases between them. CDR3 sequence reads: CASSFLGDEQYF. The CDR3 nucleotides are TGCGCCAGCAGCTTCTTGGGGGACGAGCAGTACTTC.

The V call is TRBV5-5, the J call TRBJ2-6, with D possibly TRBD2 on 5 matching bases. Per the germline V gene, CDR1 is SGHKS and CDR2 is YYEKEE (reference sequence). The V gene lost 1 base and the J gene lost 0 bases, with 14 bases spanning the gap. This CDR3 region has 18 residues. The CDR3 sequence: CASSLSPVGSSGANVLTF. The CDR3 DNA reads as TGTGCCAGCAGCTTGAGTCCCGTGGGGAGCTCTGGGGCCAACGTCCTGACTTTC.

This clone was recorded only once. The rearrangement links TRBV30 to TRBJ2-6; D assignment may be TRBD1 or TRBD2 (5 bases each). CDR3 length equals 13 residues. Germline V gene lookup returns CDR1 GTSNPN and CDR2 SVGIG (reference sequence). Trimming left V 7 bases short and J 4 bases short, with 11 bases between. The CDR3: CAFEGSGANVLTF. For the CDR3, the DNA is TGTGCCTTTGAGGGGTCAGGGGCCAACGTCCTGACTTTC.

This clone was picked up a small number of times. The V gene is TRBV19, the J gene TRBJ1-1; no definite D call. V was shortened by 6 bases and J by 1 base, with 12 bases between the two germline ends. Germline V gives CDR1 LNHDA, CDR2 SQIVND (reference sequence). The CDR3 spans 14 residues. The DNA for the CDR3 is TGTGCCAGTAGGACGAACGGGCAGAACACTGAAGCTTTCTTT. Translated, it gives CASRTNGQNTEAFF.

This clone has just one count. V usage is TRBV29-1 and J usage is TRBJ2-2, with D perhaps assigned TRBD1 or TRBD2 (6 bases each). Germline V gene data show CDR1 as SQVTM and CDR2 as ANQGSEA. Trimming took 6 bases from V and 7 from J, leaving 15 bases between them. There are 13 residues in the CDR3. The CDR3 nucleotides are TGCAGCGTCCGCCCCGGGGGCTACGGGGAGCTGTTTTTT. Its protein is CSVRPGGYGELFF.

This chain joins TRBV7-9 and TRBJ1-2; D unclear. The CDR3 is made up of 14 amino acids. V was clipped by 6 bases and J by 3 bases, with 14 bases between them. CDR1 is SEHNR and CDR2 is FQNEAQ in the germline V gene (reference sequence). This chain's CDR3 is CASRMIEADYGYTF. The CDR3 DNA sequence: TGTGCCAGCAGGATGATAGAGGCTGACTATGGCTACACCTTC.

This clone showed up just a few times. The chain recombines TRBV29-1 with TRBJ2-3, with a possible D match to TRBD1 (8 bases). CDR1 is SQVTM and CDR2 is ANQGSEA in the germline V gene. The CDR3 has 14 residues. V lost 6 bases and J 3 bases, leaving 16 bases between the germline ends. The chain's CDR3 is CSVGGTGGTDTQYF. The DNA of the CDR3 is TGCAGCGTCGGGGGGACAGGCGGGACAGATACGCAGTATTTT.

The chain links TRBV27 to TRBJ2-3; TRBD2 is a possible D gene (6 bases). Trimming shortened V by 1 base and J by 2 bases, and 16 bases separated the two germline ends. The germline V gene has CDR1 MNHEY and CDR2 SMNVEV (reference sequence). CDR3 length: 17 amino acids. CDR3 DNA sequence: TGTGCCAGCAGTTTATGGGCGGCGGGGCCCACCACAGATACGCAGTATTTT. Its translation is CASSLWAAGPTTDTQYF.

This clone was seen more than once but under ten times. This chain uses TRBV6-1 with TRBJ2-7, with no clear D. V was shortened by 8 bases and J by 0 bases, with 11 bases between the two germline ends. In germline, CDR1 is MNHNS, CDR2 SASEGT. The CDR3 has 13 amino acids. The CDR3 sequence: CASGQASSYEQYF. The DNA of the CDR3 is TGTGCCAGCGGTCAGGCCAGCTCCTACGAGCAGTACTTC.

At least ten counts were recorded for this clone. The chain combines TRBV4-1 with TRBJ1-1; TRBD1 might be the D (5 bases). Germline values: CDR1 MGHRA, CDR2 YSYEKL. Trimming shortened V by 4 bases and J by 7 bases, and 16 bases separated the two germline ends. CDR3 size: 14 residues. The CDR3 region has the DNA TGCGCCAGCAGCCCACTGGGGACTCGGCGTGAAGCTTTCTTT. Residues: CASSPLGTRREAFF.

The rearrangement joins TRBV25-1 to TRBJ1-6; no definite D call. V was trimmed by 3 bases and J by 2 bases, leaving 5 bases between them. Germline CDR1 reads MGHDK; CDR2 reads SYGVNS. The CDR3 has 14 amino acids. CDR3 residues: CASSDGTYNSPLHF. CDR3 nucleotides: TGTGCCAGCAGTGACGGAACCTATAATTCACCCCTCCACTTT.

This clone was detected only a few times. CDR3 sequence (DNA): TGCAGCGTTTCGGTTATTGGGGACAGGGACGGGGAGCTGTTTTTT. This translates into CSVSVIGDRDGELFF. This chain uses TRBV29-1 with TRBJ2-2; 9 bases are shared with TRBD1. V lost 5 bases and J lost 7; bases outside the gene matches: 11. The germline CDR1 and CDR2 sequences are SQVTM and ANQGSEA. The CDR3 loop spans 15 amino acids.

This clone was recorded a few times. The V call is TRBV7-2, the J call TRBJ1-2, with 7 bases lining up with TRBD1. The germline CDR1 and CDR2 sequences are SGHTA and FQGNSA. The CDR3 consists of 13 residues. The junction had 8 bases not matched to a gene; V was cut back by 5 bases and J by 8 bases. In DNA form, the CDR3 reads TGTGCCAGCAGCCAACGACAGGGTGGAGGCTACACCTTC. Protein sequence: CASSQRQGGGYTF.

This clone has ten or more counts. V gene TRBV11-2 combines with J gene TRBJ2-5, with TRBD2 identical over 11 bases. Looked up from germline, CDR1 is SGHAT and CDR2 is FQNNGV. Trimming cost V 6 bases and J 3 bases; bases outside gene matches: 0. The CDR3 spans 13 residues. The CDR3 coding sequence is TGTGCCAGCAGACTAGCGGGGGAAGAGACCCAGTACTTC. The encoded protein is CASRLAGEETQYF.

The CDR3 region is CASSLQKGHGYTF. In DNA, the CDR3 is TGTGCCAGCAGCTTACAAAAGGGTCACGGCTACACCTTC. The chain uses TRBV7-9 and TRBJ1-2; no definite D call. This CDR3 contains 13 residues. V was cut by 2 bases and J by 8 bases, with 12 bases left in between. CDR1 and CDR2 from the germline V gene are SEHNR and FQNEAQ (reference sequence).

The chain links TRBV18 to TRBJ1-1; D is unclear. This CDR3 comprises 13 residues. Germline lookup yields CDR1 KGHSH and CDR2 LQKENI. V shed 6 bases and J shed 4 bases, with 12 bases lying between them. The CDR3 sequence: CASSLGESTEAFF. CDR3 DNA sequence: TGTGCCAGCTCTCTCGGTGAGAGCACTGAAGCTTTCTTT.

The V gene is TRBV30, the J gene TRBJ1-5; TRBD1 agrees at 7 bases. Germline-derived CDR1 and CDR2 are GTSNPN and SVGIG (reference sequence). With 1 base clipped from V and 6 bases from J, the junction kept 3 bases outside the gene matches. This CDR3 spans 13 amino acids. As DNA, the CDR3 is TGTGCCTGGAGTGACAACAGGGGTCAGCCCCAGCATTTT. Amino acids: CAWSDNRGQPQHF.

In its sample, this clone was seen a few times. The chain links TRBV5-1 to TRBJ2-7; tentatively, D is TRBD1 (5 bases). V was shortened by 0 bases and J by 6 bases, with 10 bases between the two germline ends. CDR1 is SGHRS, CDR2 YFSETQ, per germline. This CDR3 region has 13 residues. This CDR3 is CASSLVQGREQYF. CDR3 nucleotide sequence: TGCGCCAGCAGCTTGGTGCAGGGCCGCGAGCAGTACTTC.

This clone was seen only a few times. This sequence joins TRBV29-1 and TRBJ1-1, with D unresolved. The V gene lost 4 bases and the J gene lost 5 bases, with 8 bases spanning the gap. Germline assignment: CDR1 SQVTM and CDR2 ANQGSEA. The CDR3 totals 11 residues. In DNA form, the CDR3 reads TGCAGCGTTGTCTTAGGGACTGAAGCTTTCTTT. It specifies CSVVLGTEAFF.